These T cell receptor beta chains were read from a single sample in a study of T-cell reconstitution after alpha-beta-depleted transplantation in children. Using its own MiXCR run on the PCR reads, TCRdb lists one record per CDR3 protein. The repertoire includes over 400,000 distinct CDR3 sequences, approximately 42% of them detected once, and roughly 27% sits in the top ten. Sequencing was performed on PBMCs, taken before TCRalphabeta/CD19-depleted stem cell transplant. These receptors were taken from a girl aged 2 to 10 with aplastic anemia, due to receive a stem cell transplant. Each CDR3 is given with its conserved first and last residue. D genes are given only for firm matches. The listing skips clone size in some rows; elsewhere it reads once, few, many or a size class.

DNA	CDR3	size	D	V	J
TGTGCCAGCAGCCAGACAGGTAACGTCGGCAATGAGCAGTTCTTC	CASSQTGNVGNEQFF	-	-	TRBV7-6	TRBJ2-1
TGCAGCGTTGCAAGGTTGGGAAACACCATATATTTT	CSVARLGNTIYF	-	-	TRBV29-1	TRBJ1-3
TGCAGCGTTGAACTAGCGGGGGGGCGTTACAATGAGCAGTTCTTC	CSVELAGGRYNEQFF	-	TRBD2	TRBV29-1	TRBJ2-1
TGCAGTGCTAGGGACAAGACGTCGACGAAGACCCAGTACTTC	CSARDKTSTKTQYF	-	-	TRBV20-1	TRBJ2-5
TGCAGTGCCAGCGGTTACAGCTCCTACAATGAGCAGTTCTTC	CSASGYSSYNEQFF	-	-	TRBV20-1	TRBJ2-1
TGTGCCAGCAGCCTTTATAGCGGGAGGAACAATGAGCAGTTCTTC	CASSLYSGRNNEQFF	-	TRBD2	TRBV14	TRBJ2-1
TGTGCCACCAGCAGAGGTGCCACGGCGGACTACACCGGGGAGCTGTTTTTT	CATSRGATADYTGELFF	-	-	TRBV15	TRBJ2-2
TGTGCCAGCAGCTTGACTCCGGGACTAGCGAACAATGAGCAGTTCTTC	CASSLTPGLANNEQFF	-	TRBD2	TRBV7-3	TRBJ2-1
TGTGCCAGCAGCTTAAGTACGGGGTTTGGCTATGGCTACACCTTC	CASSLSTGFGYGYTF	-	-	TRBV5-5	TRBJ1-2
TGTGCCTGGGACAAACGGGGAAGGGGAAACACCATATATTTT	CAWDKRGRGNTIYF	once	-	TRBV30	TRBJ1-3
TGCAGTGCTAGACTATCGGGTGGGACCCAGTACTTC	CSARLSGGTQYF	few	-	TRBV20-1	TRBJ2-5
TGTGCCAGCAGTTTCGGACAGACGTACGAGGGTACGTACGAGCAGTACTTC	CASSFGQTYEGTYEQYF	-	-	TRBV28	TRBJ2-7
TGTGCCAGCAGCTTAAACCTAGGACTCCCGAGCTCCTACGAGCAGTACTTC	CASSLNLGLPSSYEQYF	many	-	TRBV7-2	TRBJ2-7
TGTGCCAGCAGCTTACCAGGGTTGCGCTCTGGAAACACCATATATTTT	CASSLPGLRSGNTIYF	once	-	TRBV7-2	TRBJ1-3
TGTGCCAGCACCCACTCCTACAATGAGCAGTTCTTC	CASTHSYNEQFF	many	-	TRBV6-1	TRBJ2-1
TGTGCCAGCTCACCACGAGTCGGCGGGGGCTACGAGCAGTACTTC	CASSPRVGGGYEQYF	-	TRBD2	TRBV18	TRBJ2-7
TGTGCCAGCCGGACAGGGGAGGCGGAGACCCAGTACTTC	CASRTGEAETQYF	-	TRBD1	TRBV7-9	TRBJ2-5
TGTGCCAGCAGCTTAGACACAGGGACCAACTATGGCTACACCTTC	CASSLDTGTNYGYTF	many	-	TRBV7-9	TRBJ1-2
TGCGCCAGCAGCCAATTCGCGGGACAGGGGTTCTCCTATGGCTACACCTTC	CASSQFAGQGFSYGYTF	many	TRBD1	TRBV4-1	TRBJ1-2
TGCAGTGCTAGACCAGGGTTCTCACCCCTCCACTTT	CSARPGFSPLHF	few	-	TRBV20-1	TRBJ1-6
TGTGCCAGCAGCTTAACTGCAGGGTACACTGAAGCTTTCTTT	CASSLTAGYTEAFF	few	-	TRBV11-2	TRBJ1-1
TGTGCCAGCAGGGGGCCCGGAAGCTACACCTTC	CASRGPGSYTF	many	-	TRBV12-3/TRBV12-4	TRBJ1-2
TGTGCCAGCAGCCCCCAGACAGGGGCTGGCTACAAGGGTGAGCAGTTCTTC	CASSPQTGAGYKGEQFF	many	TRBD1	TRBV12-3/TRBV12-4	TRBJ2-1
TGCAGTGCCCGTAACCCAGGGAGAGGAAATGAGCAGTTCTTC	CSARNPGRGNEQFF	-	-	TRBV20-1	TRBJ2-1
TGTGCCAGCAGTTCCGTCGGCCCATACGAGCAGTACTTC	CASSSVGPYEQYF	many	-	TRBV27	TRBJ2-7
TGTGCCAGCAGCTGGGGGACGAGGGGCCGACCGAACACTGAAGCTTTCTTT	CASSWGTRGRPNTEAFF	-	-	TRBV7-9	TRBJ1-1
TGTGCCAGCTCCGGACTGCCCGACAATGAGCAGTTCTTC	CASSGLPDNEQFF	-	-	TRBV18	TRBJ2-1
TGTGCCAGCACCCACGACTACCCCCTCCTATACGAGCAGTACTTC	CASTHDYPLLYEQYF	medium-sized	-	TRBV27	TRBJ2-7
TGTGCCAGTGAGGGGGTTGGGGATCAGCCCCAGCATTTT	CASEGVGDQPQHF	-	-	TRBV11-3	TRBJ1-5
TGCAGTGCTCAGACTAGCGAGTCCTACGAGCAGTACTTC	CSAQTSESYEQYF	-	TRBD2	TRBV20-1	TRBJ2-7